This T cell receptor beta chain was identified in a study of blood T cell repertoires in COVID-19. Clones were sequenced by immunoSEQ multiplex PCR, and TCRdb holds only the in-frame ones, with some missing. The sample records 180,000 or so clones, roughly 87% being singletons. This CDR3 region has 14 residues. J gave up 8 bases and V 5 bases, and 8 bases lay outside the gene matches. Germline V gene lookup returns CDR1 MNHEY and CDR2 SVGAGI. Sequenced sample: peripheral blood. This clonotype was sampled from a woman in her sixties or seventies with acute or convalescent COVID-19. This sequence joins TRBV6-5 and TRBJ1-2; 10 bases fit TRBD1. The DNA of the CDR3 is TGTGCCAGCAGTATGGGACAGGGGTGGATCGGCTACACCTTC. It encodes CASSMGQGWIGYTF.